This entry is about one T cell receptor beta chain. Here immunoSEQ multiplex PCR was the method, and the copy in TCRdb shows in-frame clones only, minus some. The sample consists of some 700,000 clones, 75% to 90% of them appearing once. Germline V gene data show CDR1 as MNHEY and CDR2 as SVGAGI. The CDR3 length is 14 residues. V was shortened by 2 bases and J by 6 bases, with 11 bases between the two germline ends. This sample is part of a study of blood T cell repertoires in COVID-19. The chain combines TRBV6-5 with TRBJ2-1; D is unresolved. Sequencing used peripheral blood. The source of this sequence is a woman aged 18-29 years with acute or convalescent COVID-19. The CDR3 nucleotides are TGTGCCAGCAGTTACGTGGCGGCCCTCAATGAGCAGTTCTTC. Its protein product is CASSYVAALNEQFF.